This TCR beta chain was observed in a study of graft-versus-host responses after intestinal transplantation. Whole-study context: Once they had received anti-thymocyte globulin induction, all recipients took tacrolimus and steroids for around 3 years.

CDR1 is GTSNPN, CDR2 SVGIG, per germline (reference sequence). This CDR3 spans 14 amino acids. Trimming stripped 0 bases from V and 8 bases from J, with 13 bases between. Clones were read by immunoSEQ multiplex PCR, and TCRdb kept only the in-frame ones, dropping some. The data show some 7,200 clones, with more than 60% seen just once and roughly 5.3% held by the top ten. A word on this clone: Its specificity is unknown.

Study-level findings and limits: Subjects displaying graft-donor T cell macrochimerism possessed elevated graft-versus-host to host-versus-graft clonal ratios inside allografts. Early after transplant, HvG declines were associated with peak levels of circulating GvH clones. Recipient marrow held GvH clones, some first seen in ileum or blood.

The authors processed graft tissue to release intraepithelial and lamina propria lymphocytes. This sequence originates from a human patient who received an intestinal transplant, so some T cells may come from the graft donor. The specimen comprised ileum tissue, sampled roughly 50 days after transplant. The chain carries TRBV30 and TRBJ1-4, with D unclear. CDR3 bases: TGTGCCTGGAGTGTACTGGGCCAGAACGAAAAACTGTTTTTT. As protein: CAWSVLGQNEKLFF.